The present T cell receptor (beta chain) was sequenced within a study of human T cells and chemical hapten exposure. This CDR3 is built from 15 residues. V was shortened by 0 bases and J by 2 bases, with 10 bases between the two germline ends. Time point indicated: patch test 3, about 24 weeks after DPC sensitization. Treatment defined: therapeutic diphenylcyclopropenone sensitization with weekly scalp DPC. TCRdb recomputed calls from the RACE reads with MiXCR, one row per CDR3 protein. The data show approximately 72,000 distinct CDR3 sequences, roughly 11% seen once. The V call is TRBV12-3 or TRBV12-4, the J call TRBJ1-1; D is perhaps TRBD1 (5 bases). Material: whole blood, obtained in connection with sensitization to the hapten diphenylcyclopropenone (DPC). This receptor was identified in a woman aged 50 to 60 with alopecia areata. Some clones in this sample may be carry-over from other donors' samples. CDR3 bases: TGTGCCAGCAGTTTAGCAGGGACCGCCAACACTGAAGCTTTCTTT. Amino acid sequence: CASSLAGTANTEAFF.